This T cell receptor (beta chain) was sequenced during a study of T-cell reconstitution after alpha-beta-depleted transplantation in children. Study-wide results and caveats: Some patients showed high day-60 TCRbeta diversity, which derived from surviving recipient T cells and thymic progenitors. Counts and diversity of T cells one year after transplant came mostly from newly produced T cells. The study reportedly traced alpha-beta T cells about two months after transplant to several hundred expanded graft clones.

The V and J ends lost 4 bases and 0 bases, in that order; junction bases with no gene match: 14. The CDR3 loop spans 19 amino acids. CDR1 is SGDLS, CDR2 YYNGEE, per germline. TCRbeta library preparation incorporated unique molecular identifiers. TCRdb ran MiXCR on the PCR reads and lists one entry per CDR3 protein. The profile covers fewer than 250,000 distinct CDR3 sequences, with approximately 8.9% appearing a single time and almost 6.5% taken by the ten largest. This clonotype has ten or more counts. Its antigen is currently unknown. The TCR was taken from a male patient younger than 18 who had a stem cell transplant for acute lymphoblastic leukemia, so the T cells may come from the graft donor. The chain carries TRBV9 and TRBJ2-1, with 9 nucleotides matching TRBD1. Sample: PBMCs, mostly from graft donor cells, taken 180 days after TCRalphabeta/CD19-depleted stem cell transplant. The CDR3 reads CASSLPGTGLISSYNEQFF. CDR3 sequence (DNA): TGTGCCAGCAGCTTACCCGGGACAGGGCTTATAAGCTCCTACAATGAGCAGTTCTTC.